What follows describes a single T cell receptor beta chain. Its specificity is not known. The CDR3 runs 14 residues. Trimming removed 4 bases at V and 4 bases at J, with 11 bases between. Germline V gene data show CDR1 as SGHTA and CDR2 as FQGTGA. This sample is part of a study of T cell responses to AZD1222 COVID-19 vaccine. Whole-study findings and limits: Baseline testing showed seropositivity in only 5 or 6 AZD1222 recipients. Mostly white British, mostly female donors; authors suggested clonal diversity may be underestimated.

The assay was immunoSEQ multiplex PCR, and TCRdb's table has in-frame clones only and misses some. Among roughly 13,000 clones, about 84% were seen once, and the ten largest hold approximately 40%. The chain employs TRBV7-3 and TRBJ2-1; no reliable D call. The sequencing used peripheral blood, collected 28 days after the second AZD1222 dose. The source of this sequence is an adult who received the AZD1222 COVID-19 vaccine. In nucleotides, the CDR3 is TGTGCCAGCAGCTCCGAGGCGGATTACAATGAGCAGTTCTTC. It translates to CASSSEADYNEQFF.